What follows are 13 T cell receptor beta chains derived from one specimen sequenced in a study of shared clonotypes between healthy human individuals. This table comes from immunoSEQ multiplex PCR, and its TCRdb copy is limited to in-frame clones, with some not included. The sample consists of millions of clones, just over 90% of them appearing once. Sequencing was carried out using naive CD4+ T cells from PBMCs. The subset was: CD45RA+ positively selected. The receptors originated from a man aged 18 to 35 in good health. Some clones in this sample may be carry-over from other donors' samples.

The CDR3 sequence is CASSSSRDRLGELFF. The DNA for the CDR3 is TGTGCCAGCAGTTCGTCCCGGGACAGGCTTGGGGAGCTGTTTTTT. This sequence joins TRBV28 and TRBJ2-2; 8 bases fit TRBD1. CDR3 length: 15 amino acids. V was clipped by 4 bases and J by 8 bases; unmatched bases: 9. The germline V gene encodes CDR1 MDHEN and CDR2 SYDVKM.

In DNA form, the CDR3 reads TGTGCCAGCAACCAGGGGGGGGCCGGGGACACCGGGGAGCTGTTTTTT. Its translation is CASNQGGAGDTGELFF. The rearrangement uses TRBV25-1 and TRBJ2-2, with D perhaps being TRBD1 or TRBD2 (7 bases each). Germline V gives CDR1 MGHDK, CDR2 SYGVNS. This CDR3 contains 16 residues. With 7 bases removed from V and 3 bases from J, the gap between germline ends came to 18 bases.

The chain joins TRBV11-2 to TRBJ1-5; perhaps TRBD1 as D (5 bases). The ends were cut back, 1 base at V and 2 bases at J, with 12 bases in the middle. CDR1 and CDR2 (germline): SGHAT, FQNNGV. The CDR3 is 16 residues long. Here the CDR3 reads CASSLVRGSGNQPQHF. CDR3 DNA: TGTGCCAGCAGCTTAGTTCGGGGCTCGGGCAATCAGCCCCAGCATTTT.

This clone appeared a single time. The chain uses TRBV15 and TRBJ1-5; D perhaps matches TRBD1 (5 bases). With 3 bases removed from V and 5 bases from J, the gap between germline ends came to 11 bases. Germline assignment: CDR1 LNHNV and CDR2 YYDKDF (reference sequence). The CDR3 extends over 14 amino acids. DNA for the CDR3: TGTGCCACCAGCAGGGGGGGTAGATATCAGCCCCAGCATTTT. Translated: CATSRGGRYQPQHF.

The chain carries TRBV9 and TRBJ1-1; D gene ambiguous. Deletions cut 0 bases from V and 10 bases from J, with 13 bases between. The CDR3 consists of 13 residues. CDR1 and CDR2 from the germline V gene are SGDLS and YYNGEE. The CDR3 sequence: CASSVDPTLIAFF. CDR3 DNA sequence: TGTGCCAGCAGCGTAGATCCTACCCTTATAGCTTTCTTT.

Comment on this clone: Other DNA sequences within the sample encode an identical CDR3. V gene TRBV7-9 combines with J gene TRBJ2-7; D may be TRBD2 (6 bases). Per the germline V gene, CDR1 is SEHNR and CDR2 is FQNEAQ (reference sequence). CDR3 length: 14 residues. V shed 3 bases and J shed 0 bases, with 9 bases lying between them. Written as DNA, the CDR3 is TGTGCCAGCAGCTTCCGGGACTCCTCCTACGAGCAGTACTTC. Its protein product is CASSFRDSSYEQYF.

The V and J genes are TRBV11-2 and TRBJ2-5, with 7 bases aligning to TRBD2. CDR1 SGHAT and CDR2 FQNNGV come from the germline V gene. The V gene end was trimmed by 6 bases and the J gene end by 5 bases; junction bases not matched to a gene: 3. This CDR3 contains 12 residues. CDR3 bases: TGTGCCAGCAGTACAGCGGGGGAGACCCAGTACTTC. This encodes CASSTAGETQYF. Complete variable domain (other parts from reference TRBV11-2 and TRBJ2-5): EAGVAQSPRYKIIEKRQSVAFWCNPISGHATLYWYQQILGQGPKLLIQFQNNGVVDDSQLPKDRFSAERLKGVDSTLKIQPAKLEDSAVYLCASSTAGETQYFGPGTRLLVL.

The genes are TRBV7-6 and TRBJ2-2; the D gene is possibly TRBD2 (6 bases). The V and J ends lost 1 base and 5 bases respectively, with 11 bases between them. The CDR3 extends over 15 amino acids. Per the germline V gene, CDR1 is SGHVS and CDR2 is FNYEAQ. CDR3 region: CASSLEAAGTGELFF. CDR3 coding DNA: TGTGCCAGCAGCTTAGAGGCTGCGGGGACCGGGGAGCTGTTTTTT.

The chain couples TRBV11-2 to TRBJ2-7; D is perhaps TRBD1 or TRBD2 (5 bases each). V shed 4 bases and J shed 2 bases, with 12 bases lying between them. The CDR3 spans 14 residues. Germline loops: CDR1 SGHAT, CDR2 FQNNGV. The CDR3 DNA is TGTGCCAGCAGCTCCAGGGACGGACCCTACGAGCAGTACTTC. Encoded protein: CASSSRDGPYEQYF.

The chain carries TRBV4-3 and TRBJ2-3; D might be TRBD2 (6 bases). V dropped 3 bases and J dropped 4 bases, with 17 bases sitting between them. CDR1 is LGHNA, CDR2 YSLEER, per germline. The CDR3 is 16 amino acids. DNA of the CDR3: TGCGCCAGCAGCCAGTCTTATGCTGGAGGGGCAGATACGCAGTATTTT. It specifies CASSQSYAGGADTQYF.

J is TRBJ2-7 and V is TRBV5-8; a possible D gene is TRBD2 (6 bases). Looked up from germline, CDR1 is SGHTS and CDR2 is YDEGEE. V lost 0 bases, J lost 2 bases, and 9 bases lay in between. The CDR3 spans 14 residues. CDR3 DNA sequence: TGTGCCAGCAGCTTGGACCGACTAGCCTACGAGCAGTACTTC. Translated, it gives CASSLDRLAYEQYF.

This rearrangement joins TRBV6-1 to TRBJ2-7, with 8 nucleotides matching TRBD1. J gave up 2 bases and V 5 bases, and 8 bases lay outside the gene matches. Germline lookup yields CDR1 MNHNS and CDR2 SASEGT. The CDR3 spans 15 residues. The CDR3 loop is CASSNLADRAYEQYF. The CDR3 DNA sequence: TGTGCCAGCAGTAACCTTGCGGACAGGGCCTACGAGCAGTACTTC.

The chain recombines TRBV28 with TRBJ1-4; unclear D gene. The germline V gene encodes CDR1 MDHEN and CDR2 SYDVKM. Trimming left V 6 bases short and J 5 bases short, with 16 bases between. The CDR3 is 15 residues long. CDR3 sequence (DNA): TGTGCCAGCAGCTGGACCCCATTCCCAAATGAAAAACTGTTTTTT. This translates into CASSWTPFPNEKLFF.